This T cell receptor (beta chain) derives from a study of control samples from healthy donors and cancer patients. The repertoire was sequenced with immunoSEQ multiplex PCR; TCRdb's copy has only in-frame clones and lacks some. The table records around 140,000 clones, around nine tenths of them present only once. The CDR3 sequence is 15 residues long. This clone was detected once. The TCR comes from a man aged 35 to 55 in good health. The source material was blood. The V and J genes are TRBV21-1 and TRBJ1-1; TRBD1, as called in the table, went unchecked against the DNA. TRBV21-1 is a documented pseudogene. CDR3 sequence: CASSKDVQACTEAFF. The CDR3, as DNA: TGTGCCAGCAGCAAAGATGTACAGGCCTGTACTGAAGCTTTCTTT.